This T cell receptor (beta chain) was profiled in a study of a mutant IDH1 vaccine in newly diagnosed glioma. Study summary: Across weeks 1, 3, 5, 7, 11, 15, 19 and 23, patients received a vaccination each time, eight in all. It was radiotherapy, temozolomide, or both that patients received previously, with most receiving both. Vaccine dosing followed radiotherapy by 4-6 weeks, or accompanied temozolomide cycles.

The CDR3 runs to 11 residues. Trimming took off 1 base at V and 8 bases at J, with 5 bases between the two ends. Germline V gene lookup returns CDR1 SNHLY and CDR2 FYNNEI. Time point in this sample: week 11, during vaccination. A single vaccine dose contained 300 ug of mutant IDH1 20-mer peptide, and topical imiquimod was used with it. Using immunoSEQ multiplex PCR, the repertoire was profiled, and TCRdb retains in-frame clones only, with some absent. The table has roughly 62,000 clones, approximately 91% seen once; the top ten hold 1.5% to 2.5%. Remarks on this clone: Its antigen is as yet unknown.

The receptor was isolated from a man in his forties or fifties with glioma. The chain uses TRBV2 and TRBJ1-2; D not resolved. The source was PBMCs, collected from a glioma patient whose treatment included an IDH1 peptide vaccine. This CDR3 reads CASSEVGGYTF. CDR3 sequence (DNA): TGTGCCAGCAGTGAAGTGGGGGGCTACACCTTC.